These 27 T cell receptor beta chains were sequenced from one sample in a study of blood T cell repertoires in COVID-19. This table comes from immunoSEQ multiplex PCR, and its TCRdb copy is limited to in-frame clones, with some not included. The sample contains 200,000 to 250,000 clones, under 85% of which appear only once. Sample: PBMCs or T cells enriched from blood (not recorded which). Source of these receptors: a man aged 60 to 75 who had recovered from COVID-19.

The CDR3 sequence is CASSSGVSSYNEQFF. CDR3 in DNA: TGTGCCAGCAGCTCGGGGGTGTCATCCTACAATGAGCAGTTCTTC. J is TRBJ2-1 and V is TRBV5-8; D might be TRBD2 (6 bases). Trimming shortened V by 3 bases and J by 1 base, and 11 bases separated the two germline ends. The germline CDR1 and CDR2 sequences are SGHTS and YDEGEE. CDR3 length: 15 residues.

The chain recombines TRBV27 with TRBJ2-5; 12 positions agree with TRBD2. V gave up 2 bases and J gave up 6 bases; unmatched junction bases: 4. Germline V gene sequence: CDR1 MNHEY, CDR2 SMNVEV (reference sequence). This CDR3 is built from 15 residues. CDR3 in DNA: TGTGCCAGCAGTTTAGCTAGCGGGGGGGCTCAGACCCAGTACTTC. It specifies CASSLASGGAQTQYF.

V is TRBV6-5 and J is TRBJ1-1; TRBD1 is a possible D gene (6 bases). V dropped 6 bases and J dropped 4 bases, with 15 bases sitting between them. Germline-derived CDR1 and CDR2 are MNHEY and SVGAGI. This CDR3 comprises 14 residues. In nucleotides, the CDR3 is TGTGCCAGCAGAACGGCAGGGGCGGGCACTGAAGCTTTCTTT. Encoded protein: CASRTAGAGTEAFF.

This clone was detected only once. The chain couples TRBV6-1 to TRBJ1-2, with 7 bases aligning to TRBD1. The CDR3 loop spans 15 amino acids. The germline gives CDR1 MNHNS, CDR2 SASEGT. Trimming cost V 1 base and J 7 bases; bases outside gene matches: 9. The CDR3 region has the DNA TGTGCCAGCAGTGAAGTTCAGGGGGGAATCGGTGGCTACACCTTC. The encoded protein is CASSEVQGGIGGYTF.

In this sample, this clone turned up a few times. The J gene is TRBJ1-1, the V gene TRBV7-3; D remains unclear. The CDR3 length is 13 residues. Trimming left V 5 bases short and J 4 bases short, with 11 bases between. The germline CDR1 and CDR2 sequences are SGHTA and FQGTGA. CDR3 nucleotides: TGTGCCAGCAGCCAAACCTCTAGCACTGAAGCTTTCTTT. Residues: CASSQTSSTEAFF.

J is TRBJ1-1 and V is TRBV28; 7 positions match TRBD1. This CDR3 spans 14 amino acids. V was clipped by 7 bases and J by 3 bases; unmatched bases: 8. In germline, CDR1 is MDHEN, CDR2 SYDVKM. CDR3 bases: TGTGCCAGCATCCAAGGGGGCGCCTACACTGAAGCTTTCTTT. This sequence encodes CASIQGGAYTEAFF.

This clone has a single count. The gene calls are TRBV12-3 or TRBV12-4 and TRBJ2-7; 9 bases line up with TRBD1. J was trimmed by 2 bases and V by 6 bases; bases with no gene match: 2. CDR3 length: 13 amino acids. CDR3 bases: TGTGCCAGCAGCCGGGACAGGGCCTACGAGCAGTACTTC. Amino acid sequence: CASSRDRAYEQYF.

This chain connects TRBV11-2 to TRBJ2-7; 9 positions match TRBD1. Trimming removed 5 bases from V and 2 bases from J; junction bases left unmatched: 7. The CDR3 runs 15 residues. Germline V gene sequence: CDR1 SGHAT, CDR2 FQNNGV. Written as DNA, the CDR3 is TGTGCCAGCAGCGAGGGACAGGGCCTTCCCTACGAGCAGTACTTC. It encodes CASSEGQGLPYEQYF.

A word on this clone: The sample contains more than one DNA sequence encoding this CDR3. CDR3 residues: CASSLRQGNSPLHF. The DNA for the CDR3 is TGTGCCAGCAGCTTAAGACAGGGAAACTCACCCCTCCACTTT. V usage is TRBV7-2 and J usage is TRBJ1-6, with TRBD1 matching 7 bases. The V segment lost 2 bases and the J segment 10 bases; nucleotides outside the gene matches: 5. The germline gives CDR1 SGHTA, CDR2 FQGNSA. This CDR3 is 14 amino acids long.

CDR3 in DNA: TGCGCCAGCCGCCAGCGGGGGGCCCCGGTTAACGAGCAGTACTTC. The encoded protein is CASRQRGAPVNEQYF. The chain employs TRBV5-1 and TRBJ2-7, with TRBD2 matching 9 bases. Germline CDR1 SGHRS, CDR2 YFSETQ. V trimming: 7 bases; J trimming: 5 bases; junction bases outside the gene matches: 13. The length of the CDR3 is 15 residues. The variable domain in full, completed from reference TRBV5-1 and TRBJ2-7, reads KAGVTQTPRYLIKTRGQQVTLSCSPISGHRSVSWYQQTPGQGLQFLFEYFSETQRNKGNFPGRFSGRQFSNSRSEMNVSTLELGDSALYLCASRQRGAPVNEQYFGPGTRLTVT.

This chain joins TRBV7-9 and TRBJ1-2; 12 nucleotides match TRBD1. The CDR3 covers 16 residues. The germline gives CDR1 SEHNR, CDR2 FQNEAQ (reference sequence). The trim removed 5 bases at V and 3 bases at J, leaving 7 bases unmatched. CDR3 in amino acids: CASSARDRGLDYGYTF. Here the CDR3 DNA reads TGTGCCAGCAGCGCGAGGGACAGGGGGCTGGACTATGGCTACACCTTC. The full variable domain, in which reference TRBV7-9 and TRBJ1-2 provide the parts outside the CDR3, is DTGVSQNPRHKITKRGQNVTFRCDPISEHNRLYWYRQTLGQGPEFLTYFQNEAQLEKSRLLSDRFSAERPKGSFSTLEIQRTEQGDSAMYLCASSARDRGLDYGYTFGSGTRLTVV.

Note on this clone: In the same sample, other DNA sequences code for this CDR3. V usage is TRBV4-2 and J usage is TRBJ2-7; 9 bases line up with TRBD1. CDR3 length: 16 amino acids. Germline-derived CDR1 and CDR2 are LGHNA and YNFKEQ. V was pared by 1 base and J by 2 bases, with 6 bases of the junction left unmatched. The CDR3 region has the DNA TGTGCCAGCAGCCAAGTGGTTGGGACAGGGACCTACGAGCAGTACTTC. As protein: CASSQVVGTGTYEQYF.

The chain joins TRBV19 to TRBJ2-5; 9 bases fit TRBD1. Germline values: CDR1 LNHDA, CDR2 SQIVND (reference sequence). This CDR3 has 16 amino acids. The V gene end was trimmed by 0 bases and the J gene end by 5 bases; junction bases not matched to a gene: 7. The CDR3, as DNA: TGTGCCAGTAGTATAGATCTATCGGGACAGGGTGAGACCCAGTACTTC. Its protein product is CASSIDLSGQGETQYF.

The chain is built from TRBV19 and TRBJ2-2; 10 positions match TRBD2. The CDR3 runs 16 residues. Germline CDR1 LNHDA, CDR2 SQIVND (reference sequence). Unmatched junction bases numbered 5, after V lost 4 bases and J lost 3 bases. Here the CDR3 DNA reads TGTGCCAGTAGTAGGAGCGGGGGGGCGCACACCGGGGAGCTGTTTTTT. This gives the protein CASSRSGGAHTGELFF. Supplemented by reference TRBV19 and TRBJ2-2, the full variable domain reads DGGITQSPKYLFRKEGQNVTLSCEQNLNHDAMYWYRQDPGQGLRLIYYSQIVNDFQKGDIAEGYSVSREKKESFPLTVTSAQKNPTAFYLCASSRSGGAHTGELFFGEGSRLTVL.

The chain has TRBV9 and TRBJ1-6; weak D call: TRBD1 (5 bases). Germline CDR1 and CDR2: SGDLS and YYNGEE. The V end lost 3 bases, the J end lost 13 bases, and 11 bases lay between the germline ends. There are 12 residues in the CDR3. CDR3 nucleotides: TGTGCCAGCAGCGGGATGGGGGGTCCCCTCCACTTT. It specifies CASSGMGGPLHF. Filled out from reference TRBV9 and TRBJ1-6, the complete variable domain reads DSGVTQTPKHLITATGQRVTLRCSPRSGDLSVYWYQQSLDQGLQFLIQYYNGEERAKGNILERFSAQQFPDLHSELNLSSLELGDSALYFCASSGMGGPLHFGNGTRLTVT.

The chain has TRBV3-1 (or the pseudogene TRBV3-2) and TRBJ1-6; maybe TRBD1 (6 bases). Trimming stripped 4 bases from V and 11 bases from J, with 21 bases between. The CDR3 is 16 amino acids. The germline V gene encodes CDR1 LGHDT and CDR2 YNNKEL (reference sequence). The DNA for the CDR3 is TGTGCCAGCAGCCCAGAAACAGGGATACTTTCTACACCCCTCCACTTT. Translation: CASSPETGILSTPLHF.

The chain uses TRBV2 and TRBJ2-5; 7 nucleotides match TRBD1. Germline CDR1 reads SNHLY; CDR2 reads FYNNEI. Trimming took 7 bases from V and 1 from J; bases not matched to a gene: 6. The CDR3 sequence is 14 residues long. CDR3: CASTVDRSQETQYF. The CDR3 nucleotides are TGTGCCAGCACCGTGGACAGGAGCCAAGAGACCCAGTACTTC.

The rearrangement joins TRBV7-2 to TRBJ2-1, with 8 bases matching TRBD2. This CDR3 has 16 amino acids. Germline V lookup: CDR1 SGHTA, CDR2 FQGNSA. The V and J ends lost 1 base and 8 bases, in that order; junction bases with no gene match: 10. The CDR3 DNA reads as TGTGCCAGCAGCTTAGTTCTCGGCGGGGGGAGACATGAGCAGTTCTTC. Its translation: CASSLVLGGGRHEQFF.

The chain carries TRBV7-3 and TRBJ1-6; unclear D gene. Germline V CDR1 and CDR2: SGHTA, FQGTGA. V was pared by 1 base and J by 9 bases, with 10 bases between. This CDR3 has 14 amino acids. This chain's CDR3 is CASSLIAMGSPLHF. CDR3 DNA sequence: TGTGCCAGCAGCTTAATAGCAATGGGTTCACCCCTCCACTTT.

The chain employs TRBV7-3 and TRBJ2-5; D uncertain. The CDR3 is 13 amino acids. Trimming cost V 5 bases and J 3 bases, with 10 bases left between them. Germline-derived CDR1 and CDR2 are SGHTA and FQGTGA. The CDR3, as DNA: TGTGCCAGCAGCCCGTCGGGTAAAGAGACCCAGTACTTC. It is translated as CASSPSGKETQYF.

This clone was picked up one time. This rearrangement joins TRBV20-1 to TRBJ1-1; the D is unclear. Trimming left V 4 bases short and J 1 base short, with 4 bases between. Per germline, CDR1 DFQATT and CDR2 SNEGSKA (reference sequence). This CDR3 comprises 11 residues. CDR3 region: CSAIGNTEAFF. CDR3 sequence (DNA): TGCAGTGCTATCGGGAACACTGAAGCTTTCTTT.

The chain joins TRBV6-5 to TRBJ1-4, with TRBD1 matching 7 bases. There are 15 residues in the CDR3. CDR1 and CDR2 from the germline V gene are MNHEY and SVGAGI. J was trimmed by 6 bases and V by 6 bases; bases with no gene match: 10. CDR3 residues: CASRGTVSSDEKLFF. Here the CDR3 DNA reads TGTGCCAGCAGGGGGACAGTTTCGAGTGATGAAAAACTGTTTTTT.

The rearrangement links TRBV5-6 to TRBJ2-7; 7 bases fit TRBD1. The V segment lost 4 bases and the J segment 3 bases; nucleotides outside the gene matches: 7. Germline CDR1 reads SGHDT; CDR2 reads YYEEEE. The CDR3 spans 14 residues. As DNA, the CDR3 is TGTGCCAGCAGCCAGACGACAGGGTACTACGAGCAGTACTTC. It encodes CASSQTTGYYEQYF.

V gene TRBV3-1 (or the pseudogene TRBV3-2) combines with J gene TRBJ1-4; 9 nucleotides agree with TRBD1. CDR1 LGHDT and CDR2 YNNKEL come from the germline V gene (reference sequence). The CDR3 sequence is 16 residues long. V gave up 6 bases and J gave up 2 bases; unmatched junction bases: 7. Here the CDR3 reads CASSTGGRTTNEKLFF. CDR3 in DNA: TGTGCCAGCAGTACAGGGGGCAGGACGACTAATGAAAAACTGTTTTTT.

The J gene is TRBJ2-2, the V gene TRBV5-5, with no clear D. The CDR3 runs to 12 residues. CDR1 and CDR2 (germline): SGHKS, YYEKEE (reference sequence). V was trimmed by 1 base and J by 7 bases, leaving 5 bases between them. In DNA, the CDR3 is TGTGCCAGCAGCTTGCTCGGCGGGGAGCTGTTTTTT. Residues: CASSLLGGELFF. Combining the CDR3 with reference TRBV5-5 and TRBJ2-2 gives the whole variable domain DAGVTQSPTHLIKTRGQQVTLRCSPISGHKSVSWYQQVLGQGPQFIFQYYEKEERGRGNFPDRFSARQFPNYSSELNVNALLLGDSALYLCASSLLGGELFFGEGSRLTVL.

This chain links TRBV14 with TRBJ1-6; no definite D call. Trimming shortened V by 3 bases and J by 7 bases, and 7 bases separated the two germline ends. The CDR3 sequence is 13 residues long. CDR1 and CDR2 from the germline V gene are SGHDN and FVKESK. CDR3 protein: CASSHNSNSPLHF. For the CDR3, the DNA is TGTGCCAGCAGCCACAACAGCAATTCACCCCTCCACTTT.

V and J are TRBV7-2 and TRBJ2-5; D is possibly TRBD1 (6 bases). The CDR3 runs 14 residues. Trimming cost V 6 bases and J 9 bases, with 20 bases left between them. Germline V gives CDR1 SGHTA, CDR2 FQGNSA. The CDR3 region is CASSPAGTPRAQYF. The CDR3 coding sequence is TGTGCCAGCAGTCCAGCCGGGACACCGAGGGCCCAGTACTTC. Complete variable domain (other parts from reference TRBV7-2 and TRBJ2-5): GAGVSQSPSNKVTEKGKDVELRCDPISGHTALYWYRQSLGQGLEFLIYFQGNSAPDKSGLPSDRFSAERTGGSVSTLTIQRTQQEDSAVYLCASSPAGTPRAQYFGPGTRLLVL.